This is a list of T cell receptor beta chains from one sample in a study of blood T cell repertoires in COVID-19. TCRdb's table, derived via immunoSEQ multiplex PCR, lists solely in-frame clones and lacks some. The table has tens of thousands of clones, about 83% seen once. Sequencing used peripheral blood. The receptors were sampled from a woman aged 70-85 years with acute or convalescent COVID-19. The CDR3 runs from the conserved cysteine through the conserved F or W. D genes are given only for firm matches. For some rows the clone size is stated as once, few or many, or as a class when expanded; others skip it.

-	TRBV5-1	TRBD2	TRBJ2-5	CASSLELAGEAQYF	TGCGCCAGCAGCTTAGAACTAGCGGGGGAGGCCCAGTACTTC
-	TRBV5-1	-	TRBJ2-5	CASSSGYQETQYF	TGCGCCAGCAGCTCAGGGTACCAAGAGACCCAGTACTTC
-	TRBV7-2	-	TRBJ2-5	CASSSSSLVGETQYF	TGTGCCAGCAGCTCCTCATCCCTAGTAGGAGAGACCCAGTACTTC
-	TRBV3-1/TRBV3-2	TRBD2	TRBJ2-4	CASSQVASGSDLAKNIQYF	TGTGCCAGCAGCCAAGTGGCTAGCGGGAGTGACCTAGCCAAAAACATTCAGTACTTC
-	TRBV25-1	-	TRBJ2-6	CASRASGANVLTF	TGTGCCAGCAGGGCCTCTGGGGCCAACGTCCTGACTTTC
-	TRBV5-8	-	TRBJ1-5	CASSPILGAHPLSNQPQHF	TGTGCCAGCAGCCCCATCTTGGGGGCCCATCCACTTAGCAATCAGCCCCAGCATTTT
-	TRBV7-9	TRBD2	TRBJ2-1	CASSFPSGRPSSYNEQFF	TGTGCCAGCAGCTTCCCTAGCGGGAGGCCCAGCTCCTACAATGAGCAGTTCTTC
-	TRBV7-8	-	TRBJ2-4	CASSLRPSEAIGKNIQYF	TGTGCCAGCAGCTTACGACCTAGCGAGGCCATAGGCAAAAACATTCAGTACTTC
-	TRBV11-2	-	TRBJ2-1	CASSLDPNGGGYEQFF	TGTGCCAGCAGCTTAGATCCGAATGGAGGAGGCTATGAGCAGTTCTTC
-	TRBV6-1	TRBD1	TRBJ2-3	CASSEFNLATGEWNTQYF	TGTGCCAGCAGTGAATTTAATTTGGCGACAGGGGAATGGAATACGCAGTATTTT
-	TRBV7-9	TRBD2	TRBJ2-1	CASSFSLPIAGADNEQFF	TGTGCCAGCAGCTTCTCATTACCAATAGCGGGAGCCGACAATGAGCAGTTCTTC
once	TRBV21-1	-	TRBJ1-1	CASSKEDRVHTEAFF	TGTGCCAGCAGCAAAGAGGACAGGGTACACACTGAAGCTTTCTTT
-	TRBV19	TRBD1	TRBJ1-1	CASSLTGTLNTEAFF	TGTGCCAGTAGCCTGACAGGGACGTTGAACACTGAAGCTTTCTTT
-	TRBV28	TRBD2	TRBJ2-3	CASSFPQLAGGPRMVRSDTQYF	TGTGCCAGCAGTTTCCCCCAGCTAGCGGGGGGGCCGCGGATGGTCCGCTCCGATACGCAGTATTTT
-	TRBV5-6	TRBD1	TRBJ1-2	CASSQSQGALNYGYTF	TGTGCCAGCAGCCAGTCACAGGGGGCGCTTAACTATGGCTACACCTTC
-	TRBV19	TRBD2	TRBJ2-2	CASSSRPRTSGTGELFF	TGTGCCAGTAGTTCAAGACCACGTACTAGCGGCACCGGGGAGCTGTTTTTT
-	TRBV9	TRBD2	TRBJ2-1	CASSGTGLAGYNEQFF	TGTGCCAGCAGCGGGACGGGACTAGCGGGGTACAATGAGCAGTTCTTC
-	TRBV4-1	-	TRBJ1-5	CASGPGDSNQPQHF	TGCGCCAGCGGACCCGGGGATAGCAATCAGCCCCAGCATTTT
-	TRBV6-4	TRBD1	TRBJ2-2	CASSDFHGQGGSNTGELFF	TGTGCCAGCAGTGACTTCCACGGACAGGGGGGGTCCAACACCGGGGAGCTGTTTTTT
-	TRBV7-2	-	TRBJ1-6	CASSLEAYSPLHF	TGTGCCAGCAGCCTCGAGGCTTACTCACCCCTCCACTTT
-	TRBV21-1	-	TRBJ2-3	CASSKKGGRNTQYF	TGTGCCAGCAGCAAGAAGGGGGGGAGAAATACGCAGTATTTT
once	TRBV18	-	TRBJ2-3	CASSLSRGTDTQYF	TGTGCCAGCTCGCTCAGCAGGGGAACAGATACGCAGTATTTT
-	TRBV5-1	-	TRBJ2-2	CASSSRTAYTGELFF	TGCGCCAGCAGCTCAAGGACAGCGTACACCGGGGAGCTGTTTTTT
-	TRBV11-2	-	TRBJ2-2	CASSLVRRNTGELFF	TGTGCCAGCAGCTTAGTACGGAGGAACACCGGGGAGCTGTTTTTT
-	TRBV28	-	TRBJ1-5	CASIRQGDNQPQHF	TGTGCCAGCATAAGGCAGGGTGACAATCAGCCCCAGCATTTT
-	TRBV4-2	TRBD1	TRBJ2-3	CASSHYRDREGIFKATDTQYF	TGTGCCAGCAGCCATTACCGGGACAGGGAGGGGATTTTTAAGGCCACAGATACGCAGTATTTT
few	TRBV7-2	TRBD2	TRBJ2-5	CASSGGTSGSGETQYF	TGTGCCAGCAGCGGAGGGACTAGCGGGAGCGGAGAGACCCAGTACTTC
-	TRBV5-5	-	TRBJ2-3	CASSFFPASTDTQYF	TGTGCCAGCAGCTTCTTTCCCGCGAGCACAGATACGCAGTATTTT
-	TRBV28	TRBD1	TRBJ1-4	CASSFARGREKLFF	TGTGCCAGCAGTTTTGCAAGGGGGCGCGAAAAACTGTTTTTT
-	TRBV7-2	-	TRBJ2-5	CASSLARFEGSAEYF	TGTGCCAGCAGCTTAGCGAGATTTGAAGGTAGCGCCGAGTACTTC
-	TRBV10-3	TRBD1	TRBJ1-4	CAIRGTGTNEKLFF	TGTGCCATCAGGGGGACAGGTACTAATGAAAAACTGTTTTTT
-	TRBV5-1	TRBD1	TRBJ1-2	CASSLTGGINGYTF	TGCGCCAGCAGCCTGACAGGGGGCATCAATGGCTACACCTTC
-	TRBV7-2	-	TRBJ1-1	CASSLPRGVNTEAFF	TGTGCCAGCAGCTTACCCCGAGGAGTGAACACTGAAGCTTTCTTT
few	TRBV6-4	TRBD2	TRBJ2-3	CASSGLAGGRPIPNTQYF	TGTGCCAGCAGCGGTCTAGCGGGGGGCCGACCTATACCAAATACGCAGTATTTT
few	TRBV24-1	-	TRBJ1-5	CATSEEGSYQPQHF	TGTGCCACCAGTGAGGAGGGTTCCTATCAGCCCCAGCATTTT
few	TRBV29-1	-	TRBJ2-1	CSVVGTGSGQEFF	-
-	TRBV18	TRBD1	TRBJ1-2	CASSPARGAGGNGYTF	TGTGCCAGCTCGCCCGCCCGGGGGGCAGGGGGCAATGGCTACACCTTC
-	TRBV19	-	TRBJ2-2	CASRRQQNTGELFF	TGTGCCAGTAGGAGACAGCAGAACACCGGGGAGCTGTTTTTT
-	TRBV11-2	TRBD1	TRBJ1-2	CASSLDQSGHRGSYGYTF	TGTGCCAGCAGCTTAGATCAGTCCGGACACAGGGGCTCCTATGGCTACACCTTC
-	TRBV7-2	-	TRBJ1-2	CASSSSSPGGVDGYTF	TGTGCCAGCAGCTCGAGTTCTCCTGGGGGGGTTGATGGCTACACCTTC